One T cell receptor (beta chain) is described in this entry. Its antigen is unidentified. With random hexamers, reverse transcription was performed on roughly 0.45 to 1 ug of RNA. A multiplex approach, immunoSEQ multiplex PCR, amplified TCR beta CDR3 across 54 Vbeta and 13 Jbeta. TCRdb reprocessed the immunoSEQ multiplex PCR reads with MiXCR, giving one entry per CDR3 protein. The profile shows about 130,000 distinct CDR3 sequences, approximately 93% of them singletons. Sequencing of TCR beta was performed on blood CD8+ T cells and on blood CD4+ T cells. The data were obtained in a study of CD8 T cells in Susac syndrome. Study conclusions and caveats: Regarding the TCR sequencing and HLA analysis, the study admitted that a relatively small number of individuals were involved.

The CDR3 is 20 residues long. V shed 4 bases, J shed 0 bases, and the junction held 14 bases outside the gene matches. Germline CDR1 and CDR2: KGHDR and SFDVKD. The V and J genes are TRBV24-1 and TRBJ2-6; 7 positions agree with TRBD1. The sequence was obtained from a human donor with multiple sclerosis. The sample taken for sequencing was CD8+ T cells from PBMCs. In DNA, the CDR3 is TGTGCCACCAGTGACCGACCCAGGACAGGAGAGAGCTCTGGGGCCAACGTCCTGACTTTC. Translating it yields CATSDRPRTGESSGANVLTF.